The next 23 T cell receptor beta chains were all read from a single sample in a study of T cell repertoires in cytomegalovirus infection. One entry per CDR3 protein results from TCRdb running MiXCR on the reads. The sample contains 490,000 or so distinct CDR3 sequences, approximately 10% of which appear only once. Sequencing was performed on PBMCs. The receptors originated from a human donor in good health (CMV status not recorded). Some clones in this sample may be carry-over from other donors' samples.

This clonotype was recorded at least ten times. The rearrangement uses TRBV6-1 and TRBJ2-1; D not certain. This CDR3 spans 13 amino acids. Germline V gives CDR1 MNHNS, CDR2 SASEGT. V gave up 3 bases and J gave up 8 bases, with 11 bases separating them. CDR3 sequence (DNA): TGTGCCAGCAGTGACGCCGTTAGGGATGAGCAGTTCTTC. Protein sequence: CASSDAVRDEQFF.

This clonotype was seen a handful of times. The chain carries TRBV20-1 and TRBJ2-1, with 9 nucleotides matching TRBD1. In germline, CDR1 is DFQATT, CDR2 SNEGSKA (reference sequence). This CDR3 comprises 14 residues. V dropped 3 bases and J dropped 8; count of bases not matched to a gene: 8. This CDR3 reads CSASRTGQGHEQFF. The CDR3 nucleotides read TGCAGTGCTAGCCGAACGGGACAGGGCCATGAGCAGTTCTTC.

The chain joins TRBV7-9 to TRBJ2-7; D is perhaps TRBD2 (5 bases). Germline CDR1 and CDR2: SEHNR and FQNEAQ (reference sequence). The CDR3 length is 14 residues. V gave up 5 bases and J gave up 6 bases, with 17 bases separating them. In DNA, the CDR3 is TGTGCCAGCAGCCCGGCGGGCGGGTTGGGCGAGCAGTACTTC. Translation gives CASSPAGGLGEQYF. The complete variable domain, with remaining parts taken from reference TRBV7-9 and TRBJ2-7, reads DTGVSQNPRHKITKRGQNVTFRCDPISEHNRLYWYRQTLGQGPEFLTYFQNEAQLEKSRLLSDRFSAERPKGSFSTLEIQRTEQGDSAMYLCASSPAGGLGEQYFGPGTRLTVT.

This clonotype was found a few times. The chain is built from TRBV5-1 and TRBJ1-5, with no clear D. Germline lookup yields CDR1 SGHRS and CDR2 YFSETQ. The CDR3 runs 14 residues. V was shortened by 0 bases and J by 8 bases, with 12 bases between the two germline ends. The CDR3 DNA reads TGCGCCAGCAGCTTGGGACCATCCGGAGAGCCCCAGCATTTT. It specifies CASSLGPSGEPQHF. Filled out from reference TRBV5-1 and TRBJ1-5, the complete variable domain reads KAGVTQTPRYLIKTRGQQVTLSCSPISGHRSVSWYQQTPGQGLQFLFEYFSETQRNKGNFPGRFSGRQFSNSRSEMNVSTLELGDSALYLCASSLGPSGEPQHFGDGTRLSIL.

In this sample, this clonotype turned up a few times. This chain joins TRBV6-6 and TRBJ2-6; D is unclear. Germline lookup yields CDR1 MNHNY and CDR2 SVGAGI (reference sequence). Trimming cost V 10 bases and J 2 bases, with 9 bases left between them. There are 13 residues in the CDR3. This chain's CDR3 is CATSGTGANVLTF. CDR3 in DNA: TGTGCCACCTCAGGTACTGGGGCCAACGTCCTGACTTTC.

At least ten counts were recorded for this clonotype. This rearrangement joins TRBV5-1 to TRBJ1-2; the match to TRBD1 covers 9 bases. Per germline, CDR1 SGHRS and CDR2 YFSETQ. This CDR3 contains 13 residues. Trimming removed 4 bases from V and 7 bases from J; junction bases left unmatched: 5. CDR3 nucleotides: TGCGCCAGCAGCCTGGACAGGGGAGCTGGCTACACCTTC. This sequence encodes CASSLDRGAGYTF.

This clonotype was detected a few times. The V call is TRBV12-3 or TRBV12-4, the J call TRBJ2-1; 7 positions agree with TRBD1. V was pared by 5 bases and J by 6 bases, with 10 bases of the junction left unmatched. This CDR3 is built from 15 residues. Written as DNA, the CDR3 is TGTGCCAGCAGTCATCGGGACAGAAATGGCAATGAGCAGTTCTTC. Its protein product is CASSHRDRNGNEQFF.

This clonotype appeared many times. The chain carries TRBV9 and TRBJ2-7; TRBD2 might be the D (5 bases). CDR3 length: 15 residues. Looked up from germline, CDR1 is SGDLS and CDR2 is YYNGEE. V was pared by 0 bases and J by 0 bases, with 10 bases between. CDR3 sequence (DNA): TGTGCCAGCAGCGTAGCTTGGACTCCCTCCTACGAGCAGTACTTC. It codes for CASSVAWTPSYEQYF.

This clonotype was detected only a few times. The V gene is TRBV29-1, the J gene TRBJ2-7; 9 nucleotides line up with TRBD1. The CDR3 covers 13 residues. Trimming at V came to 4 bases and at J to 5 bases, leaving 6 bases not matched to a gene. In germline, CDR1 is SQVTM, CDR2 ANQGSEA. The CDR3, as DNA: TGCAGCGTTGTGGGACAGGGCGTGAACGAGCAGTACTTC. This codes for CSVVGQGVNEQYF.

This clonotype was seen repeatedly, ten times or more. The chain couples TRBV12-3 or TRBV12-4 to TRBJ1-3; D unresolved. Trimming took off 6 bases at V and 0 bases at J, with 6 bases between the two ends. This CDR3 region has 13 residues. The CDR3 loop reads CASSPSSGNTIYF. DNA of the CDR3: TGTGCCAGCAGCCCGAGCTCTGGAAACACCATATATTTT.

The chain recombines TRBV28 with TRBJ1-4, with D possibly matching TRBD1 (5 bases). V shed 8 bases and J shed 13 bases, with 11 bases lying between them. CDR3 length: 10 amino acids. CDR1 is MDHEN, CDR2 SYDVKM, per germline. CDR3 region: CASGGGVLFF. The CDR3 nucleotides read TGTGCCAGCGGTGGGGGAGTACTGTTTTTT.

This clonotype was recorded at least ten times. The rearrangement links TRBV30 to TRBJ2-2; D remains ambiguous. V lost 0 bases to trimming and J lost 4 bases, with 12 bases between them. The CDR3 totals 15 residues. Germline V gene data show CDR1 as GTSNPN and CDR2 as SVGIG (reference sequence). The CDR3 nucleotides read TGTGCCTGGAGTGTAGGCCTGACGGGCACCGGGGAGCTGTTTTTT. Protein product: CAWSVGLTGTGELFF.

This clonotype was recorded a few times. The V gene is TRBV3-1, the J gene TRBJ2-1; 11 bases fit TRBD2. Germline CDR1 is LGHDT and CDR2 is YNNKEL (reference sequence). The CDR3 runs to 15 residues. The junction had 3 bases not matched to a gene; V was cut back by 2 bases and J by 6 bases. CDR3 DNA: TGTGCCAGCAGCCAACGTCTAGCGGGGGGCAATGAGCAGTTCTTC. Amino acid sequence: CASSQRLAGGNEQFF.

This clonotype was counted many times. V and J are TRBV6-2 or TRBV6-3 and TRBJ2-5; D not resolved. The CDR3 has 12 amino acids. The germline gives CDR1 MNHEY, CDR2 SVGEGT. V was shortened by 6 bases and J by 4 bases, with 9 bases between the two germline ends. CDR3 DNA sequence: TGTGCCAGCAGATCCCTAGGAGAGACCCAGTACTTC. Amino acids: CASRSLGETQYF.

This clonotype was picked up a small number of times. This rearrangement joins TRBV30 to TRBJ1-1; D may be TRBD1 (6 bases). Germline V gives CDR1 GTSNPN, CDR2 SVGIG (reference sequence). V lost 3 bases to trimming and J lost 4 bases, with 15 bases between them. The CDR3 sequence is 14 residues long. The CDR3 nucleotides read TGTGCCTGGAGCAGGGGTCCTGGGGGCACTGAAGCTTTCTTT. Amino acid sequence: CAWSRGPGGTEAFF.

This clonotype appeared once. This may be a read error: a much more frequent sequence differs by one nucleotide. Likely a read error: the CDR3 ends without its conserved phenylalanine or tryptophan. The chain is built from TRBV4-3 and TRBJ1-5; D remains unclear. Germline V gives CDR1 LGHNA, CDR2 YSLEER. The CDR3 has 17 amino acids. Deletions cut 0 bases from V and 4 bases from J, with 16 bases between. The CDR3 DNA is TGCGCCAGCAGCCAAGATTGGATGGAGGGCAGGAATCAGCCCCAGCATTGT. It translates to CASSQDWMEGRNQPQHC.

The gene calls are TRBV5-1 and TRBJ2-7; D is uncertain. CDR1 SGHRS and CDR2 YFSETQ come from the germline V gene. V was clipped by 2 bases and J by 2 bases, with 8 bases between them. The CDR3 length is 13 residues. The CDR3 is CASSFDTPYEQYF. CDR3 bases: TGCGCCAGCAGCTTCGACACCCCCTACGAGCAGTACTTC.

This clonotype was counted between two and nine times. This sequence joins TRBV5-6 and TRBJ2-1; tentatively, D is TRBD2 (6 bases). CDR3 length: 15 amino acids. Germline V gene lookup returns CDR1 SGHDT and CDR2 YYEEEE. Trimming removed 7 bases from V and 2 bases from J, with 16 bases in between. The chain's CDR3 is CASVGGGGTYNEQFF. In DNA, the CDR3 is TGTGCCAGCGTGGGGGGAGGAGGCACCTACAATGAGCAGTTCTTC.

This clonotype was detected ten times or more. The chain employs TRBV5-4 and TRBJ2-7, with TRBD2 identical over 10 bases. Germline V gene lookup returns CDR1 SGHNT and CDR2 YYREEE (reference sequence). With 3 bases clipped from V and 5 bases from J, the junction kept 5 bases outside the gene matches. CDR3 length: 14 amino acids. CDR3 sequence reads: CASSYRGTSDEQYF. As DNA, the CDR3 is TGTGCCAGCAGCTATAGGGGGACTAGCGACGAGCAGTACTTC.

At least ten counts were recorded for this clonotype. The genes are TRBV27 and TRBJ2-3, with no clear D. With 4 bases removed from V and 0 bases from J, the gap between germline ends came to 8 bases. The CDR3 sequence is 14 residues long. Germline CDR1 reads MNHEY; CDR2 reads SMNVEV (reference sequence). As DNA, the CDR3 is TGTGCCAGCAGTTGGCAGGCTAGCACAGATACGCAGTATTTT. Translated, it gives CASSWQASTDTQYF.

Ten or more counts support this clonotype. This rearrangement joins TRBV19 to TRBJ2-2; TRBD2 aligns across 8 bases. This CDR3 region has 17 residues. V lost 10 bases and J lost 4; bases outside the gene matches: 17. Germline loops: CDR1 LNHDA, CDR2 SQIVND (reference sequence). For the CDR3, the DNA is TGTGCCACCAACCACGCGGCGGGGGGCAGCCGCACCGGGGAGCTGTTTTTT. This gives the protein CATNHAAGGSRTGELFF.

This clonotype was seen repeatedly, ten times or more. The chain carries TRBV10-1 and TRBJ2-1; TRBD2 agrees at 13 bases. CDR1 and CDR2 (germline): WNHNN, SYGVQD (reference sequence). The trim removed 6 bases at V and 5 bases at J, leaving 19 bases unmatched. There are 20 residues in the CDR3. The CDR3 spells CASRATGTSGEHGTNNEQFF. In nucleotides, the CDR3 is TGCGCCAGCAGGGCAACCGGGACTAGCGGGGAGCATGGTACTAACAATGAGCAGTTCTTC.

In this sample, this clonotype turned up many times. V is TRBV12-3 or TRBV12-4 and J is TRBJ1-1; D might be TRBD1 (5 bases). This CDR3 has 14 residues. V was trimmed by 0 bases and J by 10 bases, leaving 15 bases between them. The CDR3 region is CASSLAGTQTRAFF. For the CDR3, the DNA is TGTGCCAGCAGTTTAGCCGGGACGCAGACGAGAGCTTTCTTT.